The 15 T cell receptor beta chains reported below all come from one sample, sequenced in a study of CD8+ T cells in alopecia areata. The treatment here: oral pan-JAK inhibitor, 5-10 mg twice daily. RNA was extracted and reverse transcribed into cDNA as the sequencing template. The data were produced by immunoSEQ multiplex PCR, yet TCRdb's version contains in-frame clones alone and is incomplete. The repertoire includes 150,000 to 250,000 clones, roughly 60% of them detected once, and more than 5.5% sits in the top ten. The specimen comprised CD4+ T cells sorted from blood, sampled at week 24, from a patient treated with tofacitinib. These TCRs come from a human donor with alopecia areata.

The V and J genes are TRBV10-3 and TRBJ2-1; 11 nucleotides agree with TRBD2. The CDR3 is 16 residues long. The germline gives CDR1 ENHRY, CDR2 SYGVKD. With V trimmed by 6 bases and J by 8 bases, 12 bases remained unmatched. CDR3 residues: CAISDTSGGKEDEQFF. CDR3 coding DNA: TGTGCCATCAGCGACACTAGCGGGGGCAAGGAGGATGAGCAGTTCTTC.

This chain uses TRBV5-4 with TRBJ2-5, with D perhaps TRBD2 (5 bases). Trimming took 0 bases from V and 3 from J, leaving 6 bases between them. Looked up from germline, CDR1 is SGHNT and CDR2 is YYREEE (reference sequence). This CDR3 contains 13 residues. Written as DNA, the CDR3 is TGTGCCAGCAGCTTGGGGACTGAAGAGACCCAGTACTTC. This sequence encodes CASSLGTEETQYF.

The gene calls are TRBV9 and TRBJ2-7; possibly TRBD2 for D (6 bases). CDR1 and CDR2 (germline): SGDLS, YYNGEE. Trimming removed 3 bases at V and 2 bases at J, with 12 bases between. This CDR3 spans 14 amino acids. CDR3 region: CASSGGLDTYEQYF. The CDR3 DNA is TGTGCCAGCAGCGGGGGACTGGACACCTACGAGCAGTACTTC.

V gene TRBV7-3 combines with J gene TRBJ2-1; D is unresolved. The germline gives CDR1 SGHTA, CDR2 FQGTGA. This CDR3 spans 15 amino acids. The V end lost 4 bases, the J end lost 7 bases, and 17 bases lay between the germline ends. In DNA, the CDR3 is TGTGCCAGCAGCTCGGTCCACTCCGGAACAAATGAGCAGTTCTTC. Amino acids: CASSSVHSGTNEQFF.

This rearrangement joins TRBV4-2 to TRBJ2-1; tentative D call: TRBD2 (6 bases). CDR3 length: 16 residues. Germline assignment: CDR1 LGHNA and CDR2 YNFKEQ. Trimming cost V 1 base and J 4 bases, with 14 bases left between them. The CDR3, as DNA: TGTGCCAGCAGCCAAGCGGGACTCGATCAGTACAATGAGCAGTTCTTC. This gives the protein CASSQAGLDQYNEQFF.

CDR3 region: CASSGRQLNQPQHF. The CDR3 nucleotides are TGTGCCAGTAGCGGCAGACAGCTTAATCAGCCCCAGCATTTT. The chain employs TRBV19 and TRBJ1-5; TRBD1 might be the D (5 bases). Germline CDR1 and CDR2: LNHDA and SQIVND (reference sequence). The CDR3 contains 14 residues. The ends were cut back, 6 bases at V and 4 bases at J, with 13 bases in the middle.

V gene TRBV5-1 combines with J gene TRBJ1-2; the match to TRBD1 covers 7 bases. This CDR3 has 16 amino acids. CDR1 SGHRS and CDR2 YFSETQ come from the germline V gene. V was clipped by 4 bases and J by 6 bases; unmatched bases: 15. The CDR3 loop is CASSPDVDRPSNGYTF. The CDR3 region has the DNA TGCGCCAGCAGCCCCGATGTGGACAGGCCGAGTAATGGCTACACCTTC.

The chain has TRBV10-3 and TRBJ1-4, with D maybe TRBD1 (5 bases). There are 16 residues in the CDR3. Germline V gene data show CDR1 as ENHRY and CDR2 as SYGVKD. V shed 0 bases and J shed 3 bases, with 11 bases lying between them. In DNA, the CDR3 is TGTGCCATCAGTGAGTCGCTAAGGGGCTCTAATGAAAAACTGTTTTTT. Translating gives CAISESLRGSNEKLFF.

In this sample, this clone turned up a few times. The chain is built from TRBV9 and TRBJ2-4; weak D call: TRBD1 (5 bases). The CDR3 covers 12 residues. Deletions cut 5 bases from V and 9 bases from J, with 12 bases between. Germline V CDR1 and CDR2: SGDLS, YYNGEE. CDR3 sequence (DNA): TGTGCCAGCAGTGCTGACAGTCCCATTCAGTACTTC. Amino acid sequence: CASSADSPIQYF.

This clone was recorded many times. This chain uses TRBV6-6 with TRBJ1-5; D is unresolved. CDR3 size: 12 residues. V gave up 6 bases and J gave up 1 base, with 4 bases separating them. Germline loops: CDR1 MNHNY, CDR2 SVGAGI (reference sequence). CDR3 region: CASSGSNQPQHF. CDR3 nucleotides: TGTGCCAGCAGCGGAAGCAATCAGCCCCAGCATTTT.

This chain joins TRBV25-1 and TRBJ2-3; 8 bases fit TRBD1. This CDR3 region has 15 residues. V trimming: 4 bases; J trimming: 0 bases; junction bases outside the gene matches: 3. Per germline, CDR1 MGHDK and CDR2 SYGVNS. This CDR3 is CASSGTGLSTDTQYF. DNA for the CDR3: TGTGCCAGCAGTGGGACAGGGCTTAGCACAGATACGCAGTATTTT.

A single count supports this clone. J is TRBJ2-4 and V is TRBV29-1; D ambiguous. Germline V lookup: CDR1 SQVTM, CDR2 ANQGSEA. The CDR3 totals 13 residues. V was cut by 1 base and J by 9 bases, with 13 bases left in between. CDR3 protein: CSVEGQGWGIQYF. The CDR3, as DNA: TGCAGCGTTGAAGGGCAAGGTTGGGGCATTCAGTACTTC.

The CDR3 here is CASSYSPGQGYGYTF. The DNA for the CDR3 is TGTGCCAGCAGTTACTCTCCGGGACAGGGGTACGGCTACACCTTC. V gene TRBV6-6 combines with J gene TRBJ1-2; 10 bases match TRBD1. The CDR3 runs 15 residues. Trimming at V came to 0 bases and at J to 8 bases, leaving 6 bases not matched to a gene. The germline V gene has CDR1 MNHNY and CDR2 SVGAGI (reference sequence).

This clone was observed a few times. CDR3 bases: TGTGCCAGCAGCTTAGTGAGCGGGACAGATGGCTACACCTTC. This codes for CASSLVSGTDGYTF. The chain joins TRBV7-2 to TRBJ1-2, with 7 positions matching TRBD1. V gave up 1 base and J gave up 6 bases; unmatched junction bases: 5. CDR1 and CDR2 (germline): SGHTA, FQGNSA. There are 14 residues in the CDR3. Combining the CDR3 with reference TRBV7-2 and TRBJ1-2 gives the whole variable domain GAGVSQSPSNKVTEKGKDVELRCDPISGHTALYWYRQSLGQGLEFLIYFQGNSAPDKSGLPSDRFSAERTGGSVSTLTIQRTQQEDSAVYLCASSLVSGTDGYTFGSGTRLTVV.

CDR3 in DNA: TGTGCCAGCAGTGAAGGGGTCGGCGGCCCCTACGAGCAGTACTTC. It is translated as CASSEGVGGPYEQYF. The chain employs TRBV25-1 and TRBJ2-7; D ambiguous. CDR3 size: 15 residues. V was shortened by 2 bases and J by 2 bases, with 13 bases between the two germline ends. Germline V lookup: CDR1 MGHDK, CDR2 SYGVNS.